This T cell receptor beta chain was sequenced for a study of blood T cell repertoires in COVID-19 (TCRdb year 2020). In terms of the full investigation: The collaborator samples originated in the United States, Italy and Spain and spanned the acute and convalescent phases of COVID-19. The dataset comprised deeply sampled blood TCRbeta repertoires from subjects exposed to, actively infected with, or recovered from COVID-19. HLA class I and class II types, where available, came from metadata supplied by the sample provider rather than from assay-based typing. The material from the prospective study consisted of cDNA or gDNA derived from T cells, B-cell-depleted T cells, or PBMCs. The repertoires were made available in a free public database intended to serve as a resource for research on the immune response to SARS-CoV-2. Samples were obtained from the ongoing ImmuneRACE study (first 160 participants) and from over a thousand subjects provided by 6 global collaborators. Sample metadata almost always included a de-identified subject ID, COVID-19 status, age in years and sex.

With regard to this clone: The antigen this receptor binds is unknown. Per-nucleotide qualities are absent, and no much larger clonotype sits a single base away.

TCRbeta CDR3 regions were amplified from genomic DNA using the immunoSEQ Assay, a bias-controlled multiplex PCR. On the study's bioinformatics: Nucleated cell counts per sample were estimated from amplification of reference gene primers within the assay. To quantify the absolute abundance of each unique TCRbeta CDR3 rearrangement, sequence reads were collapsed and filtered. Productive Simpson clonality was computed per sample as the square root of Simpson's diversity index over productive rearrangements. The clones in this table, taken by TCRdb from immuneACCESS, are in-frame only. Not every clone is retained; where verified, under half of the shortfall comes from an unresolved V gene, and the cause of the rest is unknown. V, J and clone size are those of that table, while D and trimming were read from the DNA. The sample profile shows about 290,000 clones; around nine tenths of them were found once. The top ten clones comprise 1.7% of the sample.

Results the study describes overall, beyond this receptor: How much clinical and demographic metadata was included differed by source and by participant, and the metadata was provided uncurated.

Enrolling through a virtual design, the prospective study's participants ranged in age from roughly 18 to 90 years and lived across about two dozen United States geographic areas. In the prospective study, participants were assigned to cohorts based on the clinical history participants reported in a screening survey and a study questionnaire. For ImmuneRACE Cohort 3, a participant was defined as recovered based on two consecutive negative NP/OP PCR tests, clearance by a healthcare professional, or resolution of symptoms. In the prospective study, mobile phlebotomists collected whole blood, serum and a nasopharyngeal or oropharyngeal swab from each participant. Over an approximately 2-month period, participants in the prospective study had the option of providing additional blood draws and questionnaires. Prospective study blood samples were shipped either frozen or at room temperature before DNA extraction.

Material: PBMCs or T cells enriched from blood (not recorded which). This TCR derives from a woman aged 40-49 years who had recovered from COVID-19.

The CDR3 in this case is CASSTGAGAEAFF. The base sequence is TGCGCCAGCAGCACAGGGGCTGGGGCTGAAGCTTTCTTT. The chain is made from TRBV10-1 and TRBJ1-1, and TRBD1 aligns with 7 junction nucleotides. From the cysteine up to the phenylalanine, the CDR3 has a length of 13 residues. The sequence is cut down to CDR3 DNA, 39 bases in frame from base 1. Trimming takes 6 bases off V and 6 bases off J; junction bases not matched to a gene: 7. CDR1 WNHNN and CDR2 SYGVQD were looked up in the germline V gene (reference sequence).